The rows below give T cell receptor beta chains drawn from one sample of a study of blood T cell repertoires in COVID-19. Using immunoSEQ multiplex PCR, the repertoire was profiled, and TCRdb retains in-frame clones only, with some absent. This table has 85,000 to 130,000 clones, about two thirds appearing once. Sample: peripheral blood. Every receptor here comes from a human donor with acute or convalescent COVID-19. The donor label of this sample is uncertain. Both conserved end residues are part of each CDR3. A D gene is named only where the DNA matches it firmly. Rows may omit the clone size; those that give it use once, few, many or a size class.

>TRBV19|.|TRBJ1-6|.
TGTGCCAGTAGTCTGAACGGGAGGAGCTCCTATAATTCACCCCTCCACTTT
CASSLNGRSSYNSPLHF
>TRBV2|.|TRBJ1-3|.
TGTGCCAGCAAGGCCGGGAAAGCTGGAAACACCATATATTTT
CASKAGKAGNTIYF
>TRBV28|.|TRBJ2-5|TRBD2
TGTGCCAGCAGTTCTACCCCTAGCGGGGGACCCCAAGAGACCCAGTACTTC
CASSSTPSGGPQETQYF
>TRBV7-3|.|TRBJ2-3|.
TGTGCCAGCAGCAGACAAGTTAGCACAGATACGCAGTATTTT
CASSRQVSTDTQYF
>TRBV5-6|few|TRBJ2-7|.
TGTGCCAGCAGCTTGGCCCGAGGGCACGAGCAGTACTTC
CASSLARGHEQYF
>TRBV2|few|TRBJ1-5|.
TGTGCCAGCACCGATGGTACAGCCAGCAATCAGCCCCAGCATTTT
CASTDGTASNQPQHF
>TRBV6-5|.|TRBJ1-5|.
TGTGCCAGCAGTCCGGACATTGACTTAGGGCCCCAGCATTTT
CASSPDIDLGPQHF
>TRBV19|.|TRBJ1-2|TRBD1
TGTGCCAGTAGTACCTCGACAGGGGCTAACTATGGCTACACCTTC
CASSTSTGANYGYTF
>TRBV30|.|TRBJ1-6|.
TGTGCCTGGAGTTTGGGGGCGAGTTCACCCCTCCACTTT
CAWSLGASSPLHF
>TRBV18|.|TRBJ1-6|.
TGTGCCAGCTCACCGGCGGGGGCCTTCTATAATTCACCCCTCCACTTT
CASSPAGAFYNSPLHF
>TRBV29-1|.|TRBJ1-1|TRBD1
TGCAGCGCCGAACCAGGGGGAGTGAACACTGAAGCTTTCTTT
CSAEPGGVNTEAFF
>TRBV19|once|TRBJ2-2|.
TGTGCCAGTAGTATAAGTCGGGGGACCGGGGAGCTGTTTTTT
CASSISRGTGELFF
>TRBV6-5|.|TRBJ2-1|TRBD2
TGTGCCAGCAGTTACTCGAGCGGGGGAATGTCTGAGCAGTTCTTC
CASSYSSGGMSEQFF